Detailed here is one T cell receptor (beta chain). Its antigen is still unknown. The data were obtained in a study of T cells in localized non-small cell lung cancer. Study results and limitations: The study detected a median roughly 61 of the top 100 tumor clones in adjacent lung. Owing to sequencing of a solitary tumor region, heterogeneity cannot be discounted. Tumor trailed uninvolved adjacent lung in T cell clonality, which peaked there.

The germline V gene encodes CDR1 LNHDA and CDR2 SQIVND (reference sequence). CDR3 length: 15 amino acids. V gave up 0 bases and J gave up 5 bases, with 11 bases separating them. Assay: immunoSEQ multiplex PCR; the TCRdb copy retains only in-frame clones and omits some. The table shows 2,500 to 3,500 clones, with about two fifths occurring only once. The sequence derives from a male donor aged 60 or older with stage I squamous cell lung carcinoma. The material sequenced was lung tumor tissue, taken before any cancer treatment. This chain links TRBV19 with TRBJ1-5, with a weak D call TRBD1 (6 bases). The DNA of the CDR3 is TGTGCCAGTAGTATAGATGGACAGTTATATCAGCCCCAGCATTTT. Its translation is CASSIDGQLYQPQHF.